This T cell receptor (beta chain) is from a study of T cells in Graves' hyperthyroidism and ophthalmopathy (dated by TCRdb to 2018 to 2020). For the wider study: Peripheral blood samples were taken at initial diagnosis, before any treatment was given. The study also compared thyroid tissue and blood T-cell repertoires from several Graves' hyperthyroidism patients. According to the paper, TCR Vbeta CDR3 sequencing was carried out on roughly 130 peripheral blood samples, which came from approximately 43 ophthalmopathy, under 80 hyperthyroidism and about 17 progressor patients. TCR V-J signatures able to tell the groups apart were searched for in a discovery cohort of some 100 patients, of whom 43 had Graves' ophthalmopathy and 55 to 65 had stable Graves' hyperthyroidism. Prospective prediction of ophthalmopathy was tested in an independent validation cohort of approximately 18 hyperthyroidism patients and some 17 patients who later progressed to ophthalmopathy. After blood sampling, hyperthyroidism patients were treated with methimazole at a starting dose of 30 mg daily, and ophthalmopathy patients were treated with high-dose intravenous methylprednisolone. The approximately 100 discovery patients were divided at random into training and test sets in a 7:3 ratio. Study-level results and caveats: Most expanded thyroid clonotypes (frequency above 0.001) were also found in blood, which suggests that blood repertoires may mirror thyroid immune responses. In validation, the model predicted progression to ophthalmopathy with approximately 69% sensitivity and roughly 72% specificity, a median of approximately 6.7 months before onset. No statistical method was used to fix the sample size in advance, and group allocation was not hidden from the investigators. A 13 V-J signature model separated ophthalmopathy from stable hyperthyroidism, with approximately 87% sensitivity and roughly 81% specificity in cross-validation and 80%/75% in testing.

Stable Graves' hyperthyroidism was defined as the absence of progression to ophthalmopathy over 18 months of follow-up. Hyperthyroidism patients were newly diagnosed, with disease duration under 2 months, and aged 18 to 65 years. Any patient with an uncontrolled infection, another autoimmune disease, pregnancy or lactation was excluded. Diagnoses were established on the basis of clinical symptoms, serum thyroxine and TRAb, thyroid ultrasound, and orbital computed tomography. PBMCs were separated from roughly 10 ml of fresh peripheral blood using Ficoll-Paque density gradient centrifugation. Trizol reagent was used to extract total RNA, and RNA quality was then checked on an Agilent 2100 Bioanalyzer. Spanning cysteine to phenylalanine, the CDR3 consists of 13 amino acids. Just the 39-base CDR3 DNA is kept, in frame starting at base 1. For CDR1 and CDR2, the germline V gene (reference sequence) lists DFQATT and SNEGSKA. Between the V and J ends, shortened by 3 bases and 8 bases respectively, the junction contains 14 bases.

The TCR beta CDR3 regions were amplified from RNA transcripts. The TCR CDR3 was subjected to a first round of RT-PCR using the HTBI primer set and the Qiagen OneStep RT-PCR kit. Libraries were constructed in a second round of multiplex PCR, after which size selection and purification were performed. The libraries were sequenced on an Illumina HiSeq2000 using paired-end 100 bp reads. As for how the authors treated the data: SOAPnuke was used to process the raw data, throwing out any read that contained adapters or uncalled bases, had a mean Phred below 15, or lacked an exact constant-primer or identifier match. COPE v1.2.5 was used to merge the high-quality paired reads, and each unique nucleotide sequence was defined as a clonotype. Clonotypes were aligned to IMGT TRBV, TRBD and TRBJ reference segments using MiTCR v1.1. The analysis was restricted to V-J combinations with a frequency above 0.0001, which together covered 99% to 99.2% of the repertoires. A TCS score was defined as the ratio of F50 (clonal expansion) to E x V (chaos), with BLOSUM62-based TCRdist applied between CDR3 peptides within each V-J. Welch's t-statistics and random forest reduced 500 to 550 V-J features to 10 to 15, which were used in a naive Bayes classifier (R e1071). The raw public data were reprocessed by TCRdb itself: fastp quality trimming at Q25, MiXCR clonotype calling, in-frame beta chains only. For every CDR3 protein sequence, its rows merge into one entry that carries the most common genes and DNA. These V and J calls are TCRdb output, not the study's own analysis. The sample table lists approximately 400,000 distinct CDR3 sequences, approximately 15% of them with a count of one. The ten largest make up approximately 10% of the sample.

This clonotype was counted at least ten times. Its cognate antigen has yet to be identified. No per-base quality is available; no much larger clone lies one base away. The rearranged segments are TRBV20-1 and TRBJ2-1, with the D call perhaps TRBD1 or TRBD2, each one matching 5 bases. Sequencing was performed on blood. This TCR was recovered from a woman aged 60 to 75 with Graves' hyperthyroidism. The CDR3 is CSARGVGGDEQFF. The sequenced DNA: TGCAGTGCTAGGGGGGTCGGTGGGGATGAGCAGTTCTTC.